A single sample is the source of the 22 T cell receptor beta chains below, sequenced in a study. The sorted Tregs were CD4+CD25+CD127-/low cells. One entry per CDR3 protein, called by TCRdb with MiXCR from the 5' RACE reads. Among 7,800 or so distinct CDR3 sequences listed, about three quarters were seen once. Material for sequencing was tumor-infiltrating Tregs sorted from the breast tumor. These receptors all stem from a female donor with breast cancer.

A remark on this clonotype: One end of the junction fails to match germline, which may point to a read error. The chain recombines TRBV30 with TRBJ1-5; possibly TRBD1 for D (5 bases). The germline V gene has CDR1 GTSNPN and CDR2 SVGIG (reference sequence). The CDR3 totals 12 residues. CDR3: CAGTWTNQPQHF. For the CDR3, the DNA is TGCGCCGGGACCTGGACAAATCAGCCCCAGCATTTT.

The chain is built from TRBV29-1 and TRBJ2-1, with TRBD2 matching over 13 bases. CDR3 length: 14 amino acids. Germline V CDR1 and CDR2: SQVTM, ANQGSEA. With V trimmed by 7 bases and J by 4 bases, 4 bases remained unmatched. The CDR3 is CSGGLAGEYNEQFF. DNA for the CDR3: TGCAGCGGCGGACTAGCGGGAGAATACAATGAGCAGTTCTTC.

The V and J genes are TRBV2 and TRBJ1-5; TRBD1 is a possible D gene (6 bases). The V end lost 5 bases, the J end lost 6 bases, and 20 bases lay between the germline ends. Per germline, CDR1 SNHLY and CDR2 FYNNEI. The CDR3 is made up of 16 amino acids. The CDR3: CASSYFNRAGSQPQHF. For the CDR3, the DNA is TGTGCCAGCAGTTATTTCAACAGGGCAGGAAGTCAGCCCCAGCATTTT.

The V call is TRBV5-1, the J call TRBJ2-1; 12 nucleotides line up with TRBD2. V lost 2 bases and J lost 5; bases outside the gene matches: 2. In germline, CDR1 is SGHRS, CDR2 YFSETQ. CDR3 length: 15 residues. This CDR3 is CASSLTSGGNNEQFF. DNA of the CDR3: TGCGCCAGCAGCTTAACTAGCGGGGGGAACAATGAGCAGTTCTTC. The variable domain in full, with the rest retrieved from reference TRBV5-1 and TRBJ2-1, is KAGVTQTPRYLIKTRGQQVTLSCSPISGHRSVSWYQQTPGQGLQFLFEYFSETQRNKGNFPGRFSGRQFSNSRSEMNVSTLELGDSALYLCASSLTSGGNNEQFFGPGTRLTVL.

The chain joins TRBV5-1 to TRBJ2-6; 7 nucleotides match TRBD1. The CDR3 consists of 18 residues. Trimming at V came to 4 bases and at J to 0 bases, leaving 10 bases not matched to a gene. Germline CDR1 SGHRS, CDR2 YFSETQ. The CDR3, as DNA: TGCGCCAGCAGCAACCCGAGGGGGCTCCCCTCTGGGGCCAACGTCCTGACTTTC. It is translated as CASSNPRGLPSGANVLTF. Filled out from reference TRBV5-1 and TRBJ2-6, the complete variable domain reads KAGVTQTPRYLIKTRGQQVTLSCSPISGHRSVSWYQQTPGQGLQFLFEYFSETQRNKGNFPGRFSGRQFSNSRSEMNVSTLELGDSALYLCASSNPRGLPSGANVLTFGAGSRLTVL.

This chain connects TRBV5-1 to TRBJ2-6; unclear D gene. V lost 0 bases and J lost 2, with 9 bases in between. CDR3 length: 16 amino acids. CDR1 is SGHRS, CDR2 YFSETQ, per germline. The CDR3: CASSLAMAAGANVLTF. Written as DNA, the CDR3 is TGCGCCAGCAGCTTGGCCATGGCAGCTGGGGCCAACGTCCTGACTTTC.

V gene TRBV11-2 combines with J gene TRBJ1-5; TRBD1 might be the D (5 bases). The V gene lost 4 bases and the J gene lost 7 bases, with 14 bases spanning the gap. CDR1 and CDR2 from the germline V gene are SGHAT and FQNNGV. The CDR3 sequence is 14 residues long. CDR3 in amino acids: CASSSHLQGQPQHF. The CDR3 coding sequence is TGTGCCAGCAGCTCGCACCTTCAGGGCCAGCCCCAGCATTTT. Using reference TRBV11-2 and TRBJ1-5 for the parts outside the CDR3, the full variable domain is EAGVAQSPRYKIIEKRQSVAFWCNPISGHATLYWYQQILGQGPKLLIQFQNNGVVDDSQLPKDRFSAERLKGVDSTLKIQPAKLEDSAVYLCASSSHLQGQPQHFGDGTRLSIL.

V gene TRBV7-6 combines with J gene TRBJ2-2; D might be TRBD1 (6 bases). The V end lost 5 bases, the J end lost 5 bases, and 18 bases lay between the germline ends. The CDR3 consists of 16 residues. Germline lookup yields CDR1 SGHVS and CDR2 FNYEAQ. Written as DNA, the CDR3 is TGTGCCAGCAGCCCAGGACAGTCCCTCCGGACCGGGGAGCTGTTTTTT. This gives the protein CASSPGQSLRTGELFF.

The chain has TRBV20-1 and TRBJ1-5; the match to TRBD1 covers 7 bases. Germline lookup yields CDR1 DFQATT and CDR2 SNEGSKA (reference sequence). V lost 4 bases and J lost 2; bases outside the gene matches: 11. CDR3 length equals 16 residues. The CDR3 spells CSAIGPGGIGNQPQHF. CDR3 coding DNA: TGCAGTGCTATTGGCCCAGGGGGGATAGGCAATCAGCCCCAGCATTTT.

About this clonotype itself: Relative to the germline gene, one junction end is altered; a read error may explain this. The chain has TRBV7-7 and TRBJ2-2; D is perhaps TRBD1 (6 bases). Germline V gives CDR1 SSHAT, CDR2 FNYEAQ (reference sequence). The CDR3 loop spans 15 amino acids. Written as DNA, the CDR3 is TGTGCTAGCAGCTTAATGGACAGCGACACCGGGGAGCTGTTTTTT. This codes for CASSLMDSDTGELFF.

The chain couples TRBV5-1 to TRBJ2-7; 9 positions match TRBD1. Germline V gene sequence: CDR1 SGHRS, CDR2 YFSETQ. J was trimmed by 0 bases and V by 0 bases; bases with no gene match: 13. The CDR3 spans 19 residues. The CDR3 reads CASSLAPGTGSLSSYEQYF. CDR3 nucleotide sequence: TGCGCCAGCAGCTTGGCCCCCGGGACAGGGTCGCTTAGCTCCTACGAGCAGTACTTC.

The chain employs TRBV20-1 and TRBJ2-7; 9 bases line up with TRBD1. This CDR3 spans 15 amino acids. CDR1 and CDR2 from the germline V gene are DFQATT and SNEGSKA (reference sequence). The V segment lost 1 base and the J segment 2 bases; nucleotides outside the gene matches: 6. CDR3 DNA: TGCAGTGCTAGAGCTCCCGGGACAGGGCCCTACGAGCAGTACTTC. It yields the protein CSARAPGTGPYEQYF.

The chain has TRBV7-6 and TRBJ1-6, with D possibly TRBD1 on 5 matching bases. The ends were cut back, 5 bases at V and 0 bases at J, with 14 bases in the middle. Looked up from germline, CDR1 is SGHVS and CDR2 is FNYEAQ. CDR3 length: 17 amino acids. The CDR3 loop reads CASSQTGGSSYNSPLHF. As DNA, the CDR3 is TGTGCCAGCAGCCAAACAGGAGGGAGCTCCTATAATTCACCCCTCCACTTT.

As to this clonotype: Relative to the germline gene, one junction end is altered; a read error may explain this. The chain carries TRBV7-7 and TRBJ2-5; TRBD1 matches 7 bases. The CDR3 is made up of 15 amino acids. Looked up from germline, CDR1 is SSHAT and CDR2 is FNYEAQ (reference sequence). The chain's CDR3 is CASSIARGLQETQYF. The CDR3 region has the DNA TGTGCTAGCAGCATAGCGAGGGGGCTTCAAGAGACCCAGTACTTC.

The V call is TRBV9, the J call TRBJ2-1; 11 nucleotides agree with TRBD2. Germline assignment: CDR1 SGDLS and CDR2 YYNGEE. V gave up 0 bases and J gave up 5 bases; unmatched junction bases: 4. The length of the CDR3 is 16 residues. CDR3 sequence reads: CASSVVAGGLDNEQFF. The DNA of the CDR3 is TGTGCCAGCAGCGTAGTAGCGGGAGGGTTAGACAATGAGCAGTTCTTC.

This clonotype appeared a few times. The V and J genes are TRBV6-5 and TRBJ2-1; a weak D match, TRBD2 (6 bases). This CDR3 contains 15 residues. Germline V gene data show CDR1 as MNHEY and CDR2 as SVGAGI. V was shortened by 2 bases and J by 3 bases, with 11 bases between the two germline ends. The CDR3 DNA is TGTGCCAGCAGTTACGGTTCAGCGGGCTACAATGAGCAGTTCTTC. This gives the protein CASSYGSAGYNEQFF.

The chain uses TRBV6-5 and TRBJ2-2; D is perhaps TRBD1 or TRBD2 (5 bases each). The V gene's germline CDR1 is MNHEY and CDR2 SVGAGI. The germline V and J ends were trimmed by 7 bases and 0 bases, with 24 bases remaining between them. This CDR3 is built from 19 residues. The CDR3 here is CASIVPGPPKPSNTGELFF. The CDR3, as DNA: TGTGCCAGCATTGTACCGGGACCGCCTAAACCGTCGAACACCGGGGAGCTGTTTTTT.

The chain has TRBV12-3 or TRBV12-4 and TRBJ1-6; a weak D match, TRBD1 (5 bases). There are 17 residues in the CDR3. Trimming left V 1 base short and J 7 bases short, with 17 bases between. DNA for the CDR3: TGTGCCAGCAGTTTAGTGTTCCGGTCAGGGATCAATTCACCCCTCCACTTT. As protein: CASSLVFRSGINSPLHF.

CDR3 region: CASRSLRANQETQYF. CDR3 coding DNA: TGTGCCAGCAGATCCCTCAGGGCCAACCAAGAGACCCAGTACTTC. The rearrangement links TRBV6-5 to TRBJ2-5; possibly TRBD1 for D (5 bases). The germline V gene has CDR1 MNHEY and CDR2 SVGAGI. Deletions cut 6 bases from V and 0 bases from J, with 14 bases between. The CDR3 has 15 amino acids.

The chain combines TRBV20-1 with TRBJ2-5; maybe TRBD2 (5 bases). Trimming took off 3 bases at V and 5 bases at J, with 19 bases between the two ends. The CDR3 sequence is 15 residues long. Germline lookup yields CDR1 DFQATT and CDR2 SNEGSKA (reference sequence). The CDR3 bases are TGCAGTGCTAGGCCCCCCAGCGGCAGAGAGGAGACCCAGTACTTC. As protein: CSARPPSGREETQYF.

J is TRBJ2-2 and V is TRBV11-2; D may correspond to TRBD1 or TRBD2 (5 bases each). This CDR3 is built from 14 residues. Germline V gene sequence: CDR1 SGHAT, CDR2 FQNNGV. Trimming shortened V by 5 bases and J by 3 bases, and 10 bases separated the two germline ends. Written as DNA, the CDR3 is TGTGCCAGCAGCCCGGGACCTGACACCGGGGAGCTGTTTTTT. This gives the protein CASSPGPDTGELFF.

This clonotype was detected only a few times. This rearrangement joins TRBV7-2 to TRBJ2-1; 9 nucleotides line up with TRBD1. Germline CDR1 SGHTA, CDR2 FQGNSA. The CDR3 is made up of 16 amino acids. V gave up 5 bases and J gave up 4 bases; unmatched junction bases: 9. CDR3 region: CASSPSGQGHYNEQFF. CDR3 DNA: TGTGCCAGCAGCCCAAGCGGACAGGGGCATTACAATGAGCAGTTCTTC.